The 7 T cell receptor beta chains in this list originate from one sample, sequenced in a study of Ad26.COV2.S vaccination and SARS-CoV-2 variants. The repertoire was sequenced with immunoSEQ multiplex PCR; TCRdb's copy has only in-frame clones and lacks some. The table records 200,000 to 250,000 clones, 85% to 90% of them present only once. The treatment denotes: 15 to 20 received Ad26.COV2.S at low or high dose, single or two shots; 5 received placebo; per-sample allocation not given. At day 63 after the first vaccine or placebo injection, samples were drawn. Sequenced here: peripheral blood, sampled in a trial of Ad26.COV2.S vaccine versus placebo. These receptors were taken from a person aged 18-60 years who received the Ad26.COV2.S COVID-19 vaccine or a placebo.

The chain joins TRBV10-3 to TRBJ2-1, with TRBD2 matching 7 bases. The trim removed 4 bases at V and 4 bases at J, leaving 10 bases unmatched. The germline V gene encodes CDR1 ENHRY and CDR2 SYGVKD. There are 16 residues in the CDR3. The CDR3 here is CAISGYGSGRYNEQFF. CDR3 DNA sequence: TGTGCCATCAGTGGTTATGGTAGCGGGCGTTACAATGAGCAGTTCTTC.

The count of this clone is one. This chain connects TRBV11-2 to TRBJ2-3; the D is unclear. The CDR3 runs 16 residues. Germline CDR1 reads SGHAT; CDR2 reads FQNNGV. Trimming cost V 1 base and J 1 base, with 12 bases left between them. CDR3 loop: CASSLGVAARTDTQYF. Written as DNA, the CDR3 is TGTGCCAGCAGCTTAGGCGTCGCGGCGCGCACAGATACGCAGTATTTT. Supplemented by reference TRBV11-2 and TRBJ2-3, the full variable domain reads EAGVAQSPRYKIIEKRQSVAFWCNPISGHATLYWYQQILGQGPKLLIQFQNNGVVDDSQLPKDRFSAERLKGVDSTLKIQPAKLEDSAVYLCASSLGVAARTDTQYFGPGTRLTVL.

The CDR3 is CASSLETGYGYTF. The CDR3, as DNA: TGTGCCAGCAGCCTAGAGACAGGCTATGGCTACACCTTC. This sequence joins TRBV7-2 and TRBJ1-2; D is perhaps TRBD1 (6 bases). CDR3 length: 13 residues. Germline assignment: CDR1 SGHTA and CDR2 FQGNSA. V gave up 5 bases and J gave up 4 bases, with 11 bases separating them. Filled out from reference TRBV7-2 and TRBJ1-2, the complete variable domain reads GAGVSQSPSNKVTEKGKDVELRCDPISGHTALYWYRQSLGQGLEFLIYFQGNSAPDKSGLPSDRFSAERTGGSVSTLTIQRTQQEDSAVYLCASSLETGYGYTFGSGTRLTVV.

The V gene is TRBV24-1, the J gene TRBJ2-5; D call uncertain. The CDR3 has 17 residues. Deletions cut 4 bases from V and 0 bases from J, with 17 bases between. The germline V gene has CDR1 KGHDR and CDR2 SFDVKD. CDR3 region: CATSDTDPSAYQETQYF. The DNA for the CDR3 is TGTGCCACCAGTGACACTGACCCATCCGCGTACCAAGAGACCCAGTACTTC.

This chain uses TRBV6-1 with TRBJ1-5, with D unclear. Germline lookup yields CDR1 MNHNS and CDR2 SASEGT. V was cut by 2 bases and J by 7 bases, with 6 bases left in between. The CDR3 sequence is 12 residues long. Here the CDR3 DNA reads TGTGCCAGCAGTGAATTGGGGCAGCCCCAGCATTTT. Translating it yields CASSELGQPQHF.

The J gene is TRBJ2-2, the V gene TRBV5-6; 11 bases are a match to TRBD1. From germline, CDR1 is SGHDT and CDR2 YYEEEE. Germline trimming cut 5 bases from V and 6 bases from J; bases unmatched to any gene: 9. CDR3 length: 16 residues. This CDR3 reads CASSYARTGGSGELFF. Here the CDR3 DNA reads TGTGCCAGCAGTTATGCCAGGACAGGGGGCTCCGGGGAGCTGTTTTTT.

V is TRBV11-2 and J is TRBJ2-7; possibly TRBD1 or TRBD2 for D (5 bases each). Germline CDR1 SGHAT, CDR2 FQNNGV. V shed 2 bases and J shed 1 base, with 9 bases lying between them. CDR3 length equals 14 residues. The chain's CDR3 is CASSLWDLSYEQYF. The CDR3, as DNA: TGTGCCAGCAGCTTATGGGACCTTTCCTACGAGCAGTACTTC.